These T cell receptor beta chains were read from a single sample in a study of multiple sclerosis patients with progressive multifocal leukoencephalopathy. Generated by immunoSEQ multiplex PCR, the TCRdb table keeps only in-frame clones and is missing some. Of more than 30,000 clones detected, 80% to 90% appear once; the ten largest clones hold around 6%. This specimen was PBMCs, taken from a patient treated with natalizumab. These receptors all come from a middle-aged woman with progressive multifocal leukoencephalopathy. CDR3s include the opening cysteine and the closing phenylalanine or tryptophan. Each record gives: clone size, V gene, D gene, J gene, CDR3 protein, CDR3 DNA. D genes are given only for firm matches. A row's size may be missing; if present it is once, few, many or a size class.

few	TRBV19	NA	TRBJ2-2	CASSGGAGELFF	TGTGCCAGTAGCGGGGGCGCCGGGGAGCTGTTTTTT
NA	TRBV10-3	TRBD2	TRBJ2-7	CAISELAGKYEQYF	TGTGCCATCAGTGAACTAGCGGGAAAATACGAGCAGTACTTC
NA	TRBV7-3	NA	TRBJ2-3	CASSFVGRGDTQYF	TGTGCCAGCAGCTTCGTCGGGAGAGGAGATACGCAGTATTTT
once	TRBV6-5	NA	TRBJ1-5	CASNTKAGSEQPQHF	TGTGCCAGCAATACGAAGGCGGGCAGCGAACAGCCCCAGCATTTT
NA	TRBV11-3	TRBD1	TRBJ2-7	CASSLTGQGIREQYF	TGTGCCAGCAGTCTGACGGGACAGGGGATAAGAGAGCAGTACTTC
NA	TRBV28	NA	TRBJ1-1	CASSLLSGGTEAFF	TGTGCCAGCAGCCTACTTTCGGGGGGCACTGAAGCTTTCTTT
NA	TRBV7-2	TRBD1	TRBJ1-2	CASSLGGGGTYGYTF	TGTGCCAGCAGCTTAGGTGGAGGGGGCACCTATGGCTACACCTTC
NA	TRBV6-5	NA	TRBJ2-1	CASSYEGGTAYNEQFF	TGTGCCAGCAGTTACGAGGGGGGGACAGCCTACAATGAGCAGTTCTTC
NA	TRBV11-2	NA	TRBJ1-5	CASSLEFGEEQPQHF	TGTGCCAGCAGCTTAGAGTTCGGGGAAGAACAGCCCCAGCATTTT
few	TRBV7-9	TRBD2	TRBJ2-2	CASRAGTRDGELFF	TGTGCCAGCAGGGCCGGGACTAGAGACGGGGAGCTGTTTTTT
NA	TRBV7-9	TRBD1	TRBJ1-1	CASSLAGTGFAEAFF	TGTGCCAGCAGCTTAGCTGGGACAGGGTTTGCTGAAGCTTTCTTT
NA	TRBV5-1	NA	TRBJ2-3	CASSLGAAGRGTDTQYF	TGCGCCAGCAGCTTGGGGGCAGCCGGTAGGGGCACAGATACGCAGTATTTT
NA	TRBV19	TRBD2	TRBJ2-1	CASSIGLAGGQGYNEQFF	TGTGCCAGTAGTATTGGGCTAGCGGGGGGGCAGGGATACAATGAGCAGTTCTTC
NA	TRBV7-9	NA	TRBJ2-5	CASSLTQQETQYF	TGTGCCAGCAGCTTGACTCAGCAAGAGACCCAGTACTTC
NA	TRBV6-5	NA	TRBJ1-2	CASSRAINYGYTF	TGTGCCAGCTCTCGGGCAATTAACTATGGCTACACCTTC
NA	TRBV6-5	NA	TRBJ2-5	CASRPTLGGETQYF	TGTGCCAGCAGACCCACCCTGGGCGGGGAGACCCAGTACTTC
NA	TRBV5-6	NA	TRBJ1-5	CASSSYNQPQHF	TGTGCCAGCAGCTCCTATAATCAGCCCCAGCATTTT
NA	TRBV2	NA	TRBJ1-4	CASSGGEKLFF	TGTGCCAGCAGTGGAGGTGAAAAACTGTTTTTT
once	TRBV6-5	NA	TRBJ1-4	CASSRTSTNEKLFF	TGTGCCAGCAGTAGGACATCAACTAATGAAAAACTGTTTTTT
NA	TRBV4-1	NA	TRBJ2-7	CASSRGPEQYF	TGCGCCAGCAGTCGAGGACCCGAGCAGTACTTC
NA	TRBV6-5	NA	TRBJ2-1	CASSHGGTEQFF	TGTGCCAGCAGCCACGGGGGAACTGAGCAGTTCTTC
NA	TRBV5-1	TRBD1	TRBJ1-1	CASSHRFQGENTEAFF	TGCGCCAGCAGCCATAGATTTCAGGGGGAGAACACTGAAGCTTTCTTT
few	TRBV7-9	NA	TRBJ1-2	CASSFGLDDYGYTF	TGTGCCAGCAGCTTTGGCCTAGACGACTATGGCTACACCTTC
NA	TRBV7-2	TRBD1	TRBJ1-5	CASSPGGGSNQPQHF	TGTGCCAGCAGCCCAGGGGGGGGAAGCAATCAGCCCCAGCATTTT
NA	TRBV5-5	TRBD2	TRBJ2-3	CASSSRTSGVDTQYF	TGTGCCAGCAGCAGTAGGACTAGCGGGGTAGATACGCAGTATTTT
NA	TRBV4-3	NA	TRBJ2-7	CASSQEVPGHEQYF	TGCGCCAGCAGCCAAGAGGTTCCGGGCCACGAGCAGTACTTC
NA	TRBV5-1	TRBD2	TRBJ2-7	CASSLRTSGGPSSYEQYF	TGCGCCAGCAGCTTGAGAACTAGCGGAGGGCCTAGCTCCTACGAGCAGTACTTC
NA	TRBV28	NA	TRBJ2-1	CASRPRYNEQFF	TGTGCCAGCAGACCCAGATACAATGAGCAGTTCTTC
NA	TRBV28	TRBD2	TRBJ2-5	CASSFGLAGNQETQYF	TGTGCCAGCAGTTTCGGACTAGCGGGAAACCAAGAGACCCAGTACTTC
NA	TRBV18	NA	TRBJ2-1	CASSPSPGREAINEQFF	TGTGCCAGCTCACCCTCCCCGGGAAGGGAAGCCATCAATGAGCAGTTCTTC
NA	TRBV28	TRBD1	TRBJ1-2	CASSLSLQGARGYTF	TGTGCCAGCAGTTTATCTTTACAGGGGGCGCGTGGCTACACCTTC
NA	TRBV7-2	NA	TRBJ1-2	CASSHRAANYGYTF	TGTGCCAGCAGCCACAGGGCCGCTAACTATGGCTACACCTTC
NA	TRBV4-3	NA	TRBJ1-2	CASSPQGINGYTF	TGCGCCAGCAGCCCCCAGGGGATCAATGGCTACACCTTC
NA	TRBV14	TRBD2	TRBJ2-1	CASSQDRLAVYNEQFF	TGTGCCAGCAGCCAAGATAGACTAGCAGTCTACAATGAGCAGTTCTTC
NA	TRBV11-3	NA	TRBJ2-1	CASSPEAASYNEQFF	TGTGCCAGCAGCCCGGAGGCAGCCTCCTACAATGAGCAGTTCTTC
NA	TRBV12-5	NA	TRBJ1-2	CASGSTTSDFPYGYTF	TGTGCTAGTGGTTCCACCACCAGTGATTTCCCCTATGGCTACACCTTC
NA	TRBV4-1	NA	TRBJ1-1	CASSQEAGANTEAFF	TGCGCCAGCAGCCAAGAGGCAGGAGCGAACACTGAAGCTTTCTTT
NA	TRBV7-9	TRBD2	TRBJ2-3	CASSLDGEGDTQYF	TGTGCCAGCAGCTTAGACGGGGAGGGGGATACGCAGTATTTT
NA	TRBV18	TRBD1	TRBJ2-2	CASPPDRVANTGELFF	TGTGCCAGCCCACCCGACAGGGTCGCGAACACCGGGGAGCTGTTTTTT
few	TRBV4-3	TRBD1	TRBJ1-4	CASSQDFRDSEKLFF	TGCGCCAGCAGCCAAGATTTCAGGGACAGTGAAAAACTGTTTTTT
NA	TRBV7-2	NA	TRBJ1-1	CASSLGQQGNTEAFF	TGTGCCAGCAGCTTAGGACAACAGGGTAACACTGAAGCTTTCTTT
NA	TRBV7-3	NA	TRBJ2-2	CASSHRVPGELFF	TGTGCCAGCAGTCACAGGGTCCCCGGGGAGCTGTTTTTT
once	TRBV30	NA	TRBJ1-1	CAWSVQGNTEAFF	TGTGCCTGGAGTGTACAGGGAAACACTGAAGCTTTCTTT
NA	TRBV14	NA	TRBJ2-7	CASSWGPYEQYF	TGTGCCAGCAGCTGGGGCCCCTACGAGCAGTACTTC
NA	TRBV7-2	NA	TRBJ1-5	CATQGGGGDQPQHF	TGTGCCACCCAGGGAGGGGGAGGTGATCAGCCCCAGCATTTT
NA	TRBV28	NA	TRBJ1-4	CASSFGSAEKLFF	TGTGCCAGCAGTTTTGGCAGCGCTGAAAAACTGTTTTTT
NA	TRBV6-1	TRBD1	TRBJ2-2	CASRTDRGRAGELFF	TGTGCCAGCAGAACTGACAGGGGACGGGCCGGGGAGCTGTTTTTT
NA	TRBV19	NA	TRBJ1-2	CASTKLSRQGDGYTF	TGTGCCAGTACCAAATTAAGCCGGCAGGGAGATGGCTACACCTTC
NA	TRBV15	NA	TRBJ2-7	CATSRDTGGPTYEQYF	TGTGCCACCAGCAGAGATACCGGAGGGCCGACCTACGAGCAGTACTTC
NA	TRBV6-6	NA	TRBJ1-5	CASSYVKGNQPQHF	TGTGCCAGCAGTTACGTAAAGGGGAACCAGCCCCAGCATTTT
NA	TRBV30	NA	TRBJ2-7	CAWSTGAPVGEQYF	TGTGCCTGGAGCACGGGGGCCCCGGTGGGCGAGCAGTACTTC
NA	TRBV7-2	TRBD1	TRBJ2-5	CASKPNRGMGETQYF	TGTGCCAGCAAACCAAACAGGGGTATGGGAGAGACCCAGTACTTC
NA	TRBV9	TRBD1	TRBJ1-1	CASSVDRANTEAFF	TGTGCCAGCAGCGTCGACAGGGCGAACACTGAAGCTTTCTTT
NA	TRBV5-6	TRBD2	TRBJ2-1	CASSLGLAGGSYNEQFF	TGTGCCAGCAGCTTGGGACTAGCGGGGGGCTCCTACAATGAGCAGTTCTTC